This is a list of T cell receptor beta chains from one sample in a study of blood T cell repertoires in COVID-19. TCRdb keeps only in-frame clones here, not all; method: immunoSEQ multiplex PCR. The sample gives about 120,000 clones, 90% of which show up once; 1.8% is in the top ten. Sequenced: peripheral blood. The receptors here all came from a human donor with active COVID-19. The donor label of this sample is uncertain. Each CDR3 is given with its conserved first and last residue. D genes are given only for firm matches. Expanded clones get a size class; other rows say once, few or many, or leave the size out.

D: NA
size: NA
V: TRBV6-5
J: TRBJ2-7
DNA: TGTGCCAGCAGTTACTCGGTACAGGTCCCCGAGCAGTACTTC
CDR3: CASSYSVQVPEQYF

D: TRBD1
size: NA
V: TRBV7-9
J: TRBJ2-1
DNA: TGTGCCAGCAGCTTAGGACAGGGAATAGACAATGAGCAGTTCTTC
CDR3: CASSLGQGIDNEQFF

D: NA
size: NA
V: TRBV5-1
J: TRBJ1-1
DNA: TGCGCCAGCAGCTTGGACAGGGCGACTGAAGCTTTCTTT
CDR3: CASSLDRATEAFF

D: TRBD1
size: once
V: TRBV9
J: TRBJ2-7
DNA: TGTGCCAGCAGCGCATCACAGGGGCCATACGAGCAGTACTTC
CDR3: CASSASQGPYEQYF

D: TRBD2
size: once
V: TRBV7-2
J: TRBJ2-3
DNA: TGTGCCAGCAGCTTGGGCGGGGGTTCCCCAGATACGCAGTATTTT
CDR3: CASSLGGGSPDTQYF

D: NA
size: NA
V: TRBV28
J: TRBJ2-6
DNA: TGTGCCAGCAGTTTATCGGCGGGATGGTCTGGGGCCAACGTCCTGACTTTC
CDR3: CASSLSAGWSGANVLTF

D: TRBD2
size: once
V: TRBV4-2
J: TRBJ2-5
DNA: TGTGCCAGCAGCCCCCGTCTAGCGGGGGGGGTGCAAGAGACCCAGTACTTC
CDR3: CASSPRLAGGVQETQYF

D: NA
size: NA
V: TRBV7-2
J: TRBJ2-7
DNA: TGTGCCAGCAGCTTAGCCATCGAGAGTTCATCGCCCTACGAGCAGTACTTC
CDR3: CASSLAIESSSPYEQYF

D: NA
size: once
V: TRBV18
J: TRBJ1-2
DNA: TGTGCCAGCTCACCACCAGCCTTACAGGTTGGCGGCTACACCTTC
CDR3: CASSPPALQVGGYTF

D: NA
size: NA
V: TRBV7-2
J: TRBJ2-5
DNA: TGTGCCAGCAGCTTCCAGGGCTCCCGGGAGACCCAGTACTTC
CDR3: CASSFQGSRETQYF

D: NA
size: NA
V: TRBV11-1
J: TRBJ2-1
DNA: TGTGCCAGCAGCGCCCAGTGGAGCTCCTACAATGAGCAGTTCTTC
CDR3: CASSAQWSSYNEQFF

D: TRBD1
size: NA
V: TRBV15
J: TRBJ1-4
DNA: TGTGCCACCAGCAGAAACAGGGGCGGTAATGAAAAACTGTTTTTT
CDR3: CATSRNRGGNEKLFF

D: NA
size: NA
V: TRBV5-8
J: TRBJ1-2
DNA: TGTGCCAGCAGGCGTATAGCTGCTAACTATGGCTACACCTTC
CDR3: CASRRIAANYGYTF

D: TRBD2
size: NA
V: TRBV7-9
J: TRBJ2-2
DNA: TGTGCCAGCAGCTTACCGGGGGGGGCCAGCACCGGGGAGCTGTTTTTT
CDR3: CASSLPGGASTGELFF

D: TRBD1
size: NA
V: TRBV6-6
J: TRBJ2-3
DNA: TGTGCCAGCAGTTCCCGGACAGGGGGAGATACGCAGTATTTT
CDR3: CASSSRTGGDTQYF

D: TRBD1
size: NA
V: TRBV9
J: TRBJ2-2
DNA: TGTGCCAGCAGCGCGACAGGGTCCGGGGAGCTGTTTTTT
CDR3: CASSATGSGELFF

D: TRBD2
size: NA
V: TRBV5-1
J: TRBJ2-3
DNA: TGCGCCAGCAGCCTCCGACTAGCGGGGGGTTCAGATACGCAGTATTTT
CDR3: CASSLRLAGGSDTQYF

D: TRBD1
size: NA
V: TRBV10-2
J: TRBJ2-7
DNA: TGCGCCAGCCTAGGGGACAGGCTCCTCTCCTACGAGCAGTACTTC
CDR3: CASLGDRLLSYEQYF

D: TRBD1
size: NA
V: TRBV4-3
J: TRBJ1-2
DNA: TGCGCCAGCAGCCAAGGGCGGGGACAGCCCTATGGCTACACCTTC
CDR3: CASSQGRGQPYGYTF

D: NA
size: NA
V: TRBV15
J: TRBJ2-1
DNA: TGTGCCATCTCTGGCGGGGCAAACAATGAGCAGTTCTTC
CDR3: CAISGGANNEQFF

D: NA
size: NA
V: TRBV5-6
J: TRBJ2-7
DNA: TGTGCCAGCAGCCCGGAGTCGTACCGTGGCGAGCAGTACTTC
CDR3: CASSPESYRGEQYF

D: NA
size: NA
V: TRBV11-2
J: TRBJ1-1
DNA: TGTGCCAGCAGCTCAAACACTGAAGCTTTCTTT
CDR3: CASSSNTEAFF

D: NA
size: once
V: TRBV6-5
J: TRBJ2-7
DNA: TGTGCCAGCACACAAGGGGCAGCTTTCTACGAGCAGTACTTC
CDR3: CASTQGAAFYEQYF

D: NA
size: NA
V: TRBV27
J: TRBJ2-3
DNA: TGTGCCAGCAGTTTAGGAGGGGCCGCTAGCACAGATACGCAGTATTTT
CDR3: CASSLGGAASTDTQYF

D: TRBD2
size: NA
V: TRBV4-3
J: TRBJ2-5
DNA: TGCGCCAGCAGCCAAGATCTGGGACTAGCGGGGTACCGCCGGGAGACCCAGTACTTC
CDR3: CASSQDLGLAGYRRETQYF

D: NA
size: NA
V: TRBV3-1/TRBV3-2
J: TRBJ1-2
DNA: TGTGCCAGCAGCCAAGACAGGGAGGAACGTGGCTACACCTTC
CDR3: CASSQDREERGYTF

D: TRBD1
size: NA
V: TRBV2
J: TRBJ2-3
DNA: TGTGCCAGCACTGACAGGGGGGGCACAGATACGCAGTATTTT
CDR3: CASTDRGGTDTQYF

D: TRBD1
size: NA
V: TRBV3-1/TRBV3-2
J: TRBJ1-3
DNA: TGTGCCAGCAGCCACAGGGGGGGAAACACCATATATTTT
CDR3: CASSHRGGNTIYF

D: NA
size: NA
V: TRBV5-8
J: TRBJ1-5
DNA: TGTGCCAGCAGCTTACGGCAGGGAATGAGCAATCAGCCCCAGCATTTT
CDR3: CASSLRQGMSNQPQHF